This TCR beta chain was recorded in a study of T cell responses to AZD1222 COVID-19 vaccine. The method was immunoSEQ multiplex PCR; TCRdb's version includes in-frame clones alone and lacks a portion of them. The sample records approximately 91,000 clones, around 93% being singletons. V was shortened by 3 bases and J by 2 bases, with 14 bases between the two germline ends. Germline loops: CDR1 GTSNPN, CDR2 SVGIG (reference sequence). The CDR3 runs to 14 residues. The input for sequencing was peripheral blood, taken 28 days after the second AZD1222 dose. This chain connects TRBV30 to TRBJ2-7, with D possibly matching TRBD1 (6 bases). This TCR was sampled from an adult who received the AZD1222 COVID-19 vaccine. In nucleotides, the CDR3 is TGTGCCTGGAGCCCCGGGACAACCACCTACGAGCAGTACTTC. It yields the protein CAWSPGTTTYEQYF. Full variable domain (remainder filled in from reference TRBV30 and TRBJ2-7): SQTIHQWPATLVQPVGSPLSLECTVEGTSNPNLYWYRQAAGRGLQLLFYSVGIGQISSEVPQNLSASRPQDRQFILSSKKLLLSDSGFYLCAWSPGTTTYEQYFGPGTRLTVT.